The T cell receptor (beta chain) described here comes from a study of CD8+ T cells in alopecia areata. For the study at large: Twice daily, treated patients received 5 to 10 mg of oral tofacitinib. The duration of tofacitinib was 6 to 18 months, with 6 months off drug afterward.

The investigators collected lesional scalp punch biopsies and peripheral blood from alopecia areata patients. Extraction and reverse transcription of RNA yielded cDNA as the sequencing template. TCRdb's table, derived via immunoSEQ multiplex PCR, lists solely in-frame clones and lacks some. Among about 15,000 clones listed, 60% were seen once. Sequenced material: skin. The source is a human donor with alopecia areata.

Here the CDR3 reads CASSATFQETQYF. In DNA, the CDR3 is TGTGCCAGTAGTGCGACCTTCCAAGAGACCCAGTACTTC. The V and J genes are TRBV19 and TRBJ2-5; D unclear. Germline-derived CDR1 and CDR2 are LNHDA and SQIVND (reference sequence). V was pared by 5 bases and J by 1 base, with 8 bases between. This CDR3 has 13 residues.